These 26 T cell receptor beta chains originate from one sample sequenced in a study of post-analysis software for immune sequencing data (dated by TCRdb to the mid-2010s). Results and caveats for the whole study, not just this receptor: Patients showed significantly higher frequencies than controls for roughly 5 TRBV segments, among them TRBV5-6, TRBV5-1 and TRBV20-1.

The antigens for these receptors are not known. Libraries were made using PCR. Sequencing took place on an Illumina HiSeq 2500. Unique molecular identifiers were incorporated into TCR beta cDNA libraries to reduce PCR and sequencing biases. TCRdb took the public reads, trimmed them with fastp at Q25, ran MiXCR for clone calling and kept in-frame beta chains. A single entry per CDR3 protein holds the most common genes and DNA from its merged rows. Counted in this sample were hundreds of thousands of distinct CDR3 sequences; less than 40% of them appeared once. The biggest ten clones account for 6.5% to 8% of the sample. The specimen was blood. The receptors derive from a girl under 10 years old with multiple sclerosis.

The chain links TRBV7-2 to TRBJ1-1; no firm D call. The germline V and J ends were trimmed by 5 bases and 2 bases, with 9 bases remaining between them. CDR3 length: 13 residues. CDR1 is SGHTA and CDR2 is FQGNSA in the germline V gene. The CDR3 loop is CASSEPPNTEAFF. The CDR3, as DNA: TGTGCCAGCAGCGAGCCGCCTAACACTGAAGCTTTCTTT.

The genes are TRBV13 and TRBJ1-2; the match to TRBD1 covers 7 bases. CDR3 length: 14 residues. V lost 5 bases, J lost 5 bases, and 8 bases stayed unmatched. Germline values: CDR1 PRHDT, CDR2 FYEKMQ (reference sequence). The CDR3 loop is CASSNKPGQYGYTF. The CDR3 DNA reads TGTGCCAGCAGCAATAAACCGGGACAGTATGGCTACACCTTC.

V gene TRBV12-3 or TRBV12-4 combines with J gene TRBJ2-5; 9 bases map to TRBD2. With 5 bases clipped from V and 5 bases from J, the junction kept 3 bases outside the gene matches. The CDR3 sequence is 13 residues long. CDR3 amino acids: CASSPGTSETQYF. In DNA form, the CDR3 reads TGTGCCAGCAGTCCCGGGACTAGCGAGACCCAGTACTTC.

The gene calls are TRBV7-2 and TRBJ2-7; 12 bases align to TRBD2. From germline, CDR1 is SGHTA and CDR2 FQGNSA. The CDR3 contains 16 residues. V shed 4 bases, J shed 4 bases, and the junction held 8 bases outside the gene matches. The CDR3 spells CASSSQTSGSRYEQYF. CDR3 in DNA: TGTGCCAGCAGCTCCCAGACTAGCGGGAGTCGTTACGAGCAGTACTTC.

There are a few counts of this clonotype. This chain links TRBV27 with TRBJ1-2, with no clear D. The CDR3 extends over 14 amino acids. Trimming stripped 4 bases from V and 4 bases from J, with 13 bases between. CDR1 and CDR2 (germline): MNHEY, SMNVEV (reference sequence). CDR3 bases: TGTGCCAGCAGTTGGGGAGGGAAGGCCTATGGCTACACCTTC. Amino acid sequence: CASSWGGKAYGYTF.

V is TRBV7-8 and J is TRBJ2-1, with 9 positions matching TRBD2. The J call may be in error: the DNA end matches TRBJ2-7 better. From germline, CDR1 is SGHVS and CDR2 FQNEAQ. The CDR3 runs 15 residues. The CDR3 DNA follows: TGTGCCAGCAGCATTATAGCGGGAGCCTACAATGAGCAGTACTTC. This encodes CASSIIAGAYNEQYF.

The chain is built from TRBV7-9 and TRBJ1-6, with D possibly TRBD1 on 5 matching bases. Per germline, CDR1 SEHNR and CDR2 FQNEAQ (reference sequence). This CDR3 region has 15 residues. Trimming took off 2 bases at V and 8 bases at J, with 13 bases between the two ends. In DNA, the CDR3 is TGTGCCAGCAGCTTATCGGGGCGATTCGATTCACCCCTCCACTTT. This sequence encodes CASSLSGRFDSPLHF.

This clonotype was recorded a few times. V is TRBV12-3 or TRBV12-4 and J is TRBJ1-5; no clear D. Trimming removed 6 bases from V and 1 base from J, with 16 bases in between. The CDR3 totals 16 residues. The CDR3 spells CASSITPGSSNQPQHF. The CDR3 DNA reads as TGTGCCAGCAGCATTACCCCGGGATCGAGCAATCAGCCCCAGCATTTT.

This clonotype was recorded only once. The chain has TRBV7-2 and TRBJ2-3, with TRBD2 matching over 11 bases. Germline CDR1 SGHTA, CDR2 FQGNSA. J gave up 6 bases and V 4 bases, and 15 bases lay outside the gene matches. CDR3 length: 18 residues. The CDR3 region has the DNA TGTGCCAGCAGCTGGCGGACTAGCGGGCCTCGTTGGGGGGATACGCAGTATTTT. Amino acid sequence: CASSWRTSGPRWGDTQYF.

The chain uses TRBV12-3 or TRBV12-4 and TRBJ1-2; 7 bases are shared with TRBD1. V shed 9 bases and J 6 bases; nucleotides not matched to a gene: 10. CDR3 length equals 13 residues. Here the CDR3 DNA reads TGTGCCAGTATTCGACAGGGATGGGATGGCTACACCTTC. It encodes CASIRQGWDGYTF.

DNA for the CDR3: TGTGCCAGACAGGGGGTTTCTAACTATGGCTACACCTTC. This translates into CARQGVSNYGYTF. The chain employs TRBV2 and TRBJ1-2, with TRBD1 identical over 8 bases. This CDR3 contains 13 residues. The germline V gene encodes CDR1 SNHLY and CDR2 FYNNEI. V lost 9 bases to trimming and J lost 0 bases; unmatched junction nucleotides: 3.

On this clonotype: One end of the junction is discordant with germline, which a read error may explain. The V gene is TRBV10-3, the J gene TRBJ1-2, with D possibly TRBD1 on 6 matching bases. This CDR3 contains 18 residues. The germline CDR1 and CDR2 sequences are ENHRY and SYGVKD. CDR3 DNA sequence: TGTGCCATCAGTGAGCCACGGGGGGCGAGAGAGAAGGACTATGGCCACACCTTC. This codes for CAISEPRGAREKDYGHTF.

This sequence joins TRBV6-1 and TRBJ2-7, with a possible D match to TRBD1 (6 bases). The DNA end favors TRBJ2-5, so the J call may be wrong. Germline lookup yields CDR1 MNHNS and CDR2 SASEGT. The CDR3 runs to 14 residues. CDR3: CASSDNWGRETQYF. The CDR3 DNA is TGTGCCAGCAGTGATAACTGGGGGCGAGAGACCCAGTACTTC.

Regarding this clonotype: This could be a read error, since a much larger clone is one nucleotide away. This chain connects TRBV5-8 to TRBJ2-5; TRBD1 matches 10 bases. The trim removed 4 bases at V and 11 bases at J, leaving 14 bases unmatched. CDR1 SGHTS and CDR2 YDEGEE come from the germline V gene. This CDR3 spans 15 amino acids. The CDR3 loop is CASSPGQGTYNEQYF. CDR3 in DNA: TGTGCCAGCAGCCCGGGACAGGGGACCTACAATGAGCAGTACTTC.

In this sample, this clonotype turned up a few times. This sequence joins TRBV15 and TRBJ2-4; 10 bases fit TRBD2. After removal of 3 bases from V and 8 bases from J, the junction contained 7 bases not matched to a gene. Germline lookup yields CDR1 LNHNV and CDR2 YYDKDF (reference sequence). The CDR3 is 15 amino acids. The CDR3 sequence is CATSSTSGVQDIQYF. Here the CDR3 DNA reads TGTGCCACCAGCAGCACTAGCGGGGTTCAAGACATTCAGTACTTC.

This clonotype was found a few times. This chain joins TRBV29-1 and TRBJ1-2, with D unresolved. Deletions cut 5 bases from V and 1 base from J, with 8 bases between. This CDR3 region has 12 residues. Germline V gene sequence: CDR1 SQVTM, CDR2 ANQGSEA. This CDR3 reads CSVPTVNYGYTF. CDR3 in DNA: TGCAGCGTTCCTACGGTTAACTATGGCTACACCTTC.

Comment on this clonotype: At one end, the junction sequence differs from germline, possibly due to a read error. The chain has TRBV10-3 and TRBJ2-2; 7 bases fit TRBD1. This CDR3 comprises 15 residues. Per the germline V gene, CDR1 is ENHRY and CDR2 is SYGVKD. CDR3 sequence: CAISDPTGNTGERFF. The DNA of the CDR3 is TGTGCCATCAGTGACCCGACAGGGAACACCGGGGAGCGGTTTTTT.

In this sample, this clonotype turned up a few times. The V gene is TRBV10-2, the J gene TRBJ1-2, with unresolved D. Germline-derived CDR1 and CDR2 are WSHSY and SAAADI. CDR3 length equals 14 residues. V was cut by 2 bases and J by 4 bases, with 11 bases left in between. The CDR3 spells CASSEAGRPYGYTF. The CDR3 DNA reads as TGCGCCAGCAGTGAGGCAGGCCGCCCCTATGGCTACACCTTC.

Regarding this clonotype: Germline and junction disagree at one end, which may indicate a read error. The chain employs TRBV12-3 or TRBV12-4 and TRBJ2-3; D remains unclear. The CDR3 loop spans 15 amino acids. Here the CDR3 reads CASSLQPSRTDAQYF. The CDR3 region has the DNA TGTGCCAGCAGTTTACAGCCATCCAGAACAGATGCGCAGTATTTT.

The chain couples TRBV5-6 to TRBJ2-7; maybe TRBD1 (5 bases). V lost 4 bases to trimming and J lost 0 bases, with 8 bases between them. The CDR3 is 13 amino acids. In germline, CDR1 is SGHDT, CDR2 YYEEEE. CDR3 residues: CASSPGYSYEQYF. DNA of the CDR3: TGTGCCAGCAGCCCAGGGTACTCCTACGAGCAGTACTTC.

CDR3 residues: CASSFPLDTQYF. CDR3 in DNA: TGTGCCAGCAGCTTTCCTTTGGATACGCAGTATTTT. The V and J genes are TRBV7-2 and TRBJ2-3; D remains ambiguous. Germline V gene sequence: CDR1 SGHTA, CDR2 FQGNSA. The CDR3 runs 12 residues. V shed 3 bases and J shed 6 bases, with 7 bases lying between them.

The CDR3: CASSELKRGEGTDTQYF. The CDR3 DNA reads TGTGCCAGCAGTGAATTAAAAAGAGGGGAAGGGACAGATACGCAGTATTTT. The V gene is TRBV25-1, the J gene TRBJ2-3, with D perhaps TRBD1 or TRBD2 (5 bases each). The CDR3 extends over 17 amino acids. The germline gives CDR1 MGHDK, CDR2 SYGVNS. The V gene lost 1 base and the J gene lost 3 bases, with 17 bases spanning the gap.

This chain links TRBV14 with TRBJ2-3; D is uncertain. Looked up from germline, CDR1 is SGHDN and CDR2 is FVKESK. The length of the CDR3 is 13 residues. The V and J ends lost 3 bases and 4 bases respectively, with 8 bases between them. The CDR3 region is CASSHWYSDTQYF. The CDR3, as DNA: TGTGCCAGCAGCCATTGGTATTCAGATACGCAGTATTTT.

This rearrangement joins TRBV20-1 to TRBJ2-5; D is possibly TRBD1 (5 bases). The germline V gene encodes CDR1 DFQATT and CDR2 SNEGSKA (reference sequence). V lost 1 base and J 1 base, leaving 10 bases between the germline ends. The length of the CDR3 is 14 residues. The CDR3 DNA follows: TGCAGTGCTAGAGTTTATGACAGCCAAGAGACCCAGTACTTC. It yields the protein CSARVYDSQETQYF.

This chain uses TRBV5-1 with TRBJ2-7; D is uncertain. The tail of the sequence fits TRBJ2-5 better, so the J call may be wrong. The CDR3 totals 13 residues. Germline V gene sequence: CDR1 SGHRS, CDR2 YFSETQ. Here the CDR3 DNA reads TGCGCCAGCAGCTTGGGCAAAACGGAGACCCAGTACTTC. Its translation is CASSLGKTETQYF.

This clonotype occurred a few times. V usage is TRBV4-3 and J usage is TRBJ2-5; no clear D. CDR1 is LGHNA and CDR2 is YSLEER in the germline V gene. This CDR3 comprises 14 residues. V shed 1 base and J shed 5 bases, with 11 bases lying between them. The CDR3 DNA sequence: TGCGCCAGCAGCCAAGGGAGATTGCAGGAGACCCAGTACTTC. Protein product: CASSQGRLQETQYF.